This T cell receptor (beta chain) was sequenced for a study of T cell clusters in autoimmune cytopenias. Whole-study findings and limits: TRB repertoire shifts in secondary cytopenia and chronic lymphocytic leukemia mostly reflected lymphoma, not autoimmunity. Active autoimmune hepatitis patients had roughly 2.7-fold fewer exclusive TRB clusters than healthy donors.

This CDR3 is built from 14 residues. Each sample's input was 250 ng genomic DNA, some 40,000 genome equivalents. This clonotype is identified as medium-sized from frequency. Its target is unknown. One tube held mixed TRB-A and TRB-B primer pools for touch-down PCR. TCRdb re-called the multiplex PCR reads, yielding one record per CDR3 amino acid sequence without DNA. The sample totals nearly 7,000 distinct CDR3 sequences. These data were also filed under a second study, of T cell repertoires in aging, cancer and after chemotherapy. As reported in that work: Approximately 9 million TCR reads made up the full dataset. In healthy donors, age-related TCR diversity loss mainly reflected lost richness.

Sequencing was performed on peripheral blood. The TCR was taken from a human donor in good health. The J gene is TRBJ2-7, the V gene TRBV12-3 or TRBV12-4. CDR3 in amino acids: CASSSQTSSYEQYF.